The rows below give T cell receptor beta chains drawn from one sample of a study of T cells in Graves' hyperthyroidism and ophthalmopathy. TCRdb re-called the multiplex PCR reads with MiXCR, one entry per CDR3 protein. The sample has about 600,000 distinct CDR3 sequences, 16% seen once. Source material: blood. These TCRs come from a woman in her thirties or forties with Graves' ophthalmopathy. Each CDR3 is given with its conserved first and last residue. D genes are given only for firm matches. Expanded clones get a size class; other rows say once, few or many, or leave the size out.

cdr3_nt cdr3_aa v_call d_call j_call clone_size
TGTGCCAGCAGCTCCGGACAGAACTACAATGAGCAGTTCTTC CASSSGQNYNEQFF TRBV7-9 NA TRBJ2-1 many
TGTGCCAGCAGGGTCAGGGGCGATCAGCCCCAGCATTTT CASRVRGDQPQHF TRBV12-3/TRBV12-4 NA TRBJ1-5 many
TGTGCCAGTGGGGAGGTTTCCTACAATGAGCAGTTCTTC CASGEVSYNEQFF TRBV11-2 NA TRBJ2-1 few
TGTGCCAGCAGTTTTGGGGGGGCCGAGACCCAGTACTTC CASSFGGAETQYF TRBV27 NA TRBJ2-5 many
TGTGCCAGCAGTGAATCCCTAGCGGGAGCAAACACCGGGGAGCTGTTTTTT CASSESLAGANTGELFF TRBV2 TRBD2 TRBJ2-2 many
TGCGCCAGCAGCTGGGCGGGACTCTCGAACACTGAAGCTTTCTTT CASSWAGLSNTEAFF TRBV5-1 NA TRBJ1-1 NA
TGTGCCAGCAGCCCCCTGCCCCTCTCTGGAAACACCATATATTTT CASSPLPLSGNTIYF TRBV11-2 NA TRBJ1-3 NA
TGTGCCAGCAGTTACCCCATCACCGGGGACAGGCTGACTGAAGCTTTCTTT CASSYPITGDRLTEAFF TRBV6-6 TRBD1 TRBJ1-1 many
TGTGCCACCAGCAGAGCCCCCGACAGGGGGCAAAACTATGGCTACACCTTC CATSRAPDRGQNYGYTF TRBV15 TRBD1 TRBJ1-2 NA
TGTGCCAGCAGCGGTAGACAGTACACTGAAGCTTTCTTT CASSGRQYTEAFF TRBV5-6 NA TRBJ1-1 many
TGTGCCAGCAGCTTAGCCGGGCGGTACTCTGGGGCCAACGTCCTGACTTTC CASSLAGRYSGANVLTF TRBV11-2 NA TRBJ2-6 few
TGTGCCAGCACGGGACTAGCGGGGTACACAGATACGCAGTATTTT CASTGLAGYTDTQYF TRBV2 TRBD2 TRBJ2-3 NA
TGTGCCAGCAGTGAAATGCTAGCCAAAAACATTCAGTACTTC CASSEMLAKNIQYF TRBV2 NA TRBJ2-4 NA
TGCGCCAGCAGCCAAGAGGGGTCGGGGGGTAGGACCTTGCGCACAGATACGCAGTATTTT CASSQEGSGGRTLRTDTQYF TRBV4-1 TRBD2 TRBJ2-3 NA
TGTGCCAGCAGCTTAGATCCCCGGGGGGTTTCCTACGAGCAGTACTTC CASSLDPRGVSYEQYF TRBV11-2 TRBD2 TRBJ2-7 few
TGCGCCAGCAGCCTACGGGACAGGGGGCATCAAGATACGCAGTATTTT CASSLRDRGHQDTQYF TRBV4-1 TRBD1 TRBJ2-3 few
TGTGCCAGCTCACCTCTCGAACAGGGGCAGCCAGATACGCAGTATTTT CASSPLEQGQPDTQYF TRBV18 TRBD1 TRBJ2-3 NA
TGCAGCGGCGTTCATGGGGGAGAAGAGACCCAGTACTTC CSGVHGGEETQYF TRBV20-1 NA TRBJ2-5 many
TGTGCCAGCAGCCAAGTGGGAGGGCCGGGAAATGAGCAGTTCTTC CASSQVGGPGNEQFF TRBV14 TRBD2 TRBJ2-1 NA
TGTGCCAGCAGCCACCGGACAGCCTTAGCCAAAAACATTCAGTACTTC CASSHRTALAKNIQYF TRBV12-3/TRBV12-4 NA TRBJ2-4 many
TGCAGTGCTAGAATGGGTGGGGGGGCCACAGATACGCAGTATTTT CSARMGGGATDTQYF TRBV20-1 NA TRBJ2-3 many
TGCAGTGCTAGCGACGCCTCAAGTAACTATGGCTACACCTTC CSASDASSNYGYTF TRBV20-1 NA TRBJ1-2 NA
TGTGCCAGCAGCCTAAAAGGGCGGACAGGTGCGGCCTACGAGCAGTACTTC CASSLKGRTGAAYEQYF TRBV14 TRBD1 TRBJ2-7 NA
TGTGCCAGCAGCTTGGACAGCAAAGAGACCCAGTACTTC CASSLDSKETQYF TRBV5-5 NA TRBJ2-5 NA
TGTGCCAGCAGTTGGACAGGGCCCCACACTGAAGCTTTCTTT CASSWTGPHTEAFF TRBV12-3/TRBV12-4 TRBD1 TRBJ1-1 many
TGCGCCAGCAGCCTTTCAGGGTTGGGAAACACCATATATTTT CASSLSGLGNTIYF TRBV5-1 NA TRBJ1-3 many
TGTGCCAGCAGCCCGATCTACAGGGACAAAAACATTCAGTACTTC CASSPIYRDKNIQYF TRBV7-9 NA TRBJ2-4 NA
TGTGCCAGCAGCTTACTTCTTGCGGGGGGGCCGGGGGGAGAGACCCAGTACTTC CASSLLLAGGPGGETQYF TRBV7-2 TRBD2 TRBJ2-5 many
TGTGCCAGCAGTTATTATATGAGGGGGCCATCAGATACGCAGTATTTT CASSYYMRGPSDTQYF TRBV6-8 TRBD1 TRBJ2-3 many
TGTGCCAGCAGCTTATGGGCTAGCGGGGACTATTACTACAATGAGCAGTTCTTC CASSLWASGDYYYNEQFF TRBV7-2 TRBD2 TRBJ2-1 many
TGTGCCAGCTCTCAGGGGGATCGCGAGCAGTTCTTC CASSQGDREQFF TRBV6-1 TRBD1 TRBJ2-1 few
TGCAGTGGAGTCAATCGGGGGGCCATGGAGACCCAGTACTTC CSGVNRGAMETQYF TRBV20-1 NA TRBJ2-5 NA
TGTGCCAGCAGCTTAAATCCGGGACAGGGGGGCGAGCAGTACTTC CASSLNPGQGGEQYF TRBV7-8 TRBD1 TRBJ2-7 NA
TGCGCCAGCAGTAACACCGGGACTAGCGGCTACAATGAGCAGTTCTTC CASSNTGTSGYNEQFF TRBV10-2 TRBD2 TRBJ2-1 NA
TGCAGCGTCCCCCTCGACAGGGCTGGCGAGCAGTACTTC CSVPLDRAGEQYF TRBV29-1 TRBD1 TRBJ2-7 NA
TGTGCCAGCAGCCGACTTACCTGGACCGGGGAGCTGTTTTTT CASSRLTWTGELFF TRBV14 NA TRBJ2-2 few
TGTGCCAGCAGTTTGGTTAGCGGGGGCCCGCAGTATTTT CASSLVSGGPQYF TRBV28 TRBD2 TRBJ2-3 many
TGTGCCAGCAGCTTCTCCCTATACAATGAGCAGTTCTTC CASSFSLYNEQFF TRBV7-2 NA TRBJ2-1 many
TGCGCCAGCAGCTTGGTCTGGGCCGGGGAGCTGTTTTTT CASSLVWAGELFF TRBV5-1 NA TRBJ2-2 NA
TGTGCCACCAGAAGAGATGGGAGAAGGTTGGACGAGCAGTACTTC CATRRDGRRLDEQYF TRBV15 NA TRBJ2-7 NA
TGTGCCAGCAGCTTAACATCGGGGAGAATTGAGCAGTTCTTC CASSLTSGRIEQFF TRBV7-9 NA TRBJ2-1 many
TGCGCCACCTCGGTCGACCCCGTCCGGGACGTTACTGAAAAACTGTTTTTT CATSVDPVRDVTEKLFF TRBV5-1 NA TRBJ1-4 few
TGTGCCAGCAGTTTAGAGGGGCCCGGGGGAGGCAATTCACCCCTCCACTTT CASSLEGPGGGNSPLHF TRBV28 NA TRBJ1-6 few